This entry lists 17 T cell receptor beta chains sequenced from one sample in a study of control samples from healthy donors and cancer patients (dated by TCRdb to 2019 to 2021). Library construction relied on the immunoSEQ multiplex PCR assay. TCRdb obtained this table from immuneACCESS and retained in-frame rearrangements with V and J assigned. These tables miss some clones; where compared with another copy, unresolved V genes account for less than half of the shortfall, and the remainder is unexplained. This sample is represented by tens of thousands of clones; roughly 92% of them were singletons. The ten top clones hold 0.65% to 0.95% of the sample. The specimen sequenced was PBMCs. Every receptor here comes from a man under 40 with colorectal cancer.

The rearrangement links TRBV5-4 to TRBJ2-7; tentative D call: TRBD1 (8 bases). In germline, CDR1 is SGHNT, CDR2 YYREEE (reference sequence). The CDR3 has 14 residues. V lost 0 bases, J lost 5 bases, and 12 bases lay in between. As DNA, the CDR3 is TGTGCCAGCAGCTTGGGGACAGGGAGGGACGAGCAGTACTTC. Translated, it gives CASSLGTGRDEQYF.

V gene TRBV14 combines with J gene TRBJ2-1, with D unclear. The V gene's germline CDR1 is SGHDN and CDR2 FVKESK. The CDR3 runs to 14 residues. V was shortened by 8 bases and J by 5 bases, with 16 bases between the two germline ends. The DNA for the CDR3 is TGTGCCAGCTCGGGTAGGACGGAAAACAATGAGCAGTTCTTC. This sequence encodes CASSGRTENNEQFF. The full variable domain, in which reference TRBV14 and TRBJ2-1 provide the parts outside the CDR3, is EAGVTQFPSHSVIEKGQTVTLRCDPISGHDNLYWYRRVMGKEIKFLLHFVKESKQDESGMPNNRFLAERTGGTYSTLKVQPAELEDSGVYFCASSGRTENNEQFFGPGTRLTVL.

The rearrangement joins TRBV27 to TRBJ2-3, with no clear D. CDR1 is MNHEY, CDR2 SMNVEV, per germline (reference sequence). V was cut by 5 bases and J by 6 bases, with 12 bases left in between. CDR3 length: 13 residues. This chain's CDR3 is CASSRWPPDTQYF. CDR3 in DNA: TGTGCCAGCAGTCGATGGCCTCCGGATACGCAGTATTTT.

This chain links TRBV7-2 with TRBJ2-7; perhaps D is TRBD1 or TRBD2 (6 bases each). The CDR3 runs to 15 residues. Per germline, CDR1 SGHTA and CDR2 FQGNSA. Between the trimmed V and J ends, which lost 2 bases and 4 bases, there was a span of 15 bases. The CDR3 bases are TGTGCCAGCAGCTTATTTGTGGGGGGCAAGTACGAGCAGTACGTC. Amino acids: CASSLFVGGKYEQYV.

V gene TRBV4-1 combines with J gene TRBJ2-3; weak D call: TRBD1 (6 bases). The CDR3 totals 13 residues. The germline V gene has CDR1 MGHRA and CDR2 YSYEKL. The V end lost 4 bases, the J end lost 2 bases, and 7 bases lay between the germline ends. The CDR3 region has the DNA TGCGCCAGCAGCCGGGACAACACAGATACGCAGTATTTT. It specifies CASSRDNTDTQYF.

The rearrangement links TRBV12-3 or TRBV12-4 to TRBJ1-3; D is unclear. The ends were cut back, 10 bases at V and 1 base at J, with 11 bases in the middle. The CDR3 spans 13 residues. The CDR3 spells CATGWGSGNTIYF. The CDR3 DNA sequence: TGTGCCACCGGGTGGGGTTCTGGAAACACCATATATTTT.

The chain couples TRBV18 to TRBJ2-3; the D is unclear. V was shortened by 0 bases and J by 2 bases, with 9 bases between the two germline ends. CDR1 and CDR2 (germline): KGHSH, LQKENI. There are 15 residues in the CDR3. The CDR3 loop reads CASSPPGTSTDTQYF. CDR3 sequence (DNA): TGTGCCAGCTCACCACCGGGTACGTCCACAGATACGCAGTATTTT.

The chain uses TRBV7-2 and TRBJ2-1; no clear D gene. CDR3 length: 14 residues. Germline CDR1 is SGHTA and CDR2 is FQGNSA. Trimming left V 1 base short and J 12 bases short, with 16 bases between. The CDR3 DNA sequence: TGTGCCAGCAGCTTAGATGGTGTAAGAAACGGGCAGTTCTTC. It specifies CASSLDGVRNGQFF.

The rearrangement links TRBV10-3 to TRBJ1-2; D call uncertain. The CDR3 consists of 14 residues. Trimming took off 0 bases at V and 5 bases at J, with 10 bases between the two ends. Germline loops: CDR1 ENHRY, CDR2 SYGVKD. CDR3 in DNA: TGTGCCATCAGTGAGTCGTATATCACGTATGGCTACACCTTC. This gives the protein CAISESYITYGYTF.

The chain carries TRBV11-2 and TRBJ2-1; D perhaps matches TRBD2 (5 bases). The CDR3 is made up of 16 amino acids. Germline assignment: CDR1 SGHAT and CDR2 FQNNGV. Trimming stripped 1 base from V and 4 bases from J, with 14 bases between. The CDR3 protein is CASSLGSGGPYNEQFF. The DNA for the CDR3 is TGTGCCAGCAGCTTAGGAAGCGGTGGCCCTTACAATGAGCAGTTCTTC.

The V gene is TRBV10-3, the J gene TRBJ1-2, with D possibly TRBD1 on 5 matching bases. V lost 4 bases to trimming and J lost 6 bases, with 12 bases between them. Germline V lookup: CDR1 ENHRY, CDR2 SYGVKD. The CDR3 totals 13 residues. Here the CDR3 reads CAISAPGIHGYTF. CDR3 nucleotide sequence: TGTGCCATCAGTGCTCCAGGGATCCATGGCTACACCTTC.

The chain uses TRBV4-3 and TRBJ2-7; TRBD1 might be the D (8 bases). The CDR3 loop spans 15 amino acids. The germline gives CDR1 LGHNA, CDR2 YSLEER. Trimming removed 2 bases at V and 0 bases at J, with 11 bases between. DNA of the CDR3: TGCGCCAGCAGCCAAAACAGGGGGGGCTCCTACGAGCAGTACTTC. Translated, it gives CASSQNRGGSYEQYF.

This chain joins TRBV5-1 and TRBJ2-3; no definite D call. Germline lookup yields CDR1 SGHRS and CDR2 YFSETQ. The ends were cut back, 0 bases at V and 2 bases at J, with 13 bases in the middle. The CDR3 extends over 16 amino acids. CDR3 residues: CASSLAPTIVTDTQYF. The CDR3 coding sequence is TGCGCCAGCAGCTTGGCCCCCACCATAGTCACAGATACGCAGTATTTT.

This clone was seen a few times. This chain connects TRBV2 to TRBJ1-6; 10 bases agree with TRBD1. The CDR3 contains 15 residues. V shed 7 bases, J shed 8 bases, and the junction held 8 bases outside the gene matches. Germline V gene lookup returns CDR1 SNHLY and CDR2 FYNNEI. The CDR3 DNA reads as TGTGCCAGCACGATTCGAGGACAGGGGGATTCACCCCTCCACTTT. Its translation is CASTIRGQGDSPLHF. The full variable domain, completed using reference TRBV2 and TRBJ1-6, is EPEVTQTPSHQVTQMGQEVILRCVPISNHLYFYWYRQILGQKVEFLVSFYNNEISEKSEIFDDQFSVERPDGSNFTLKIRSTKLEDSAMYFCASTIRGQGDSPLHFGNGTRLTVT.

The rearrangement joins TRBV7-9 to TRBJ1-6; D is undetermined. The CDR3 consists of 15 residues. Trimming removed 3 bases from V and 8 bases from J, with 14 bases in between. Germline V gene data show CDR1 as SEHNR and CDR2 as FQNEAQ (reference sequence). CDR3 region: CASSFSPGVDSPLHF. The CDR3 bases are TGTGCCAGCAGCTTTTCCCCCGGGGTGGATTCACCCCTCCACTTT.

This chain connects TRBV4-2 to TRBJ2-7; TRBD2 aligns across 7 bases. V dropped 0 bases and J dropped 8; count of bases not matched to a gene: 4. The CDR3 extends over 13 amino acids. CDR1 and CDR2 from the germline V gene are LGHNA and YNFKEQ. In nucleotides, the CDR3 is TGTGCCAGCAGCCAAGATGGGGGGGACCAGCAGTACTTC. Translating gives CASSQDGGDQQYF.

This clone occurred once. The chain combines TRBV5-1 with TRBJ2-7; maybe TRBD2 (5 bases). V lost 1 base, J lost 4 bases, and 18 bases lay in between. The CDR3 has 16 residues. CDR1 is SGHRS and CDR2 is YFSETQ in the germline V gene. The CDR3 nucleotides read TGCGCCAGCAGCTTGTTGGCTTTAGCGTCCCCATACGAGCAGTACTTC. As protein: CASSLLALASPYEQYF.